This entry concerns a single T cell receptor (beta chain). The antigen it binds to is not known. No clone much larger than this one lies a single base away; base qualities are absent. Spanning cysteine to phenylalanine, the CDR3 consists of 16 amino acids. Just the 48-base CDR3 DNA is kept, in frame starting at base 1. V is reduced by 3 bases and J by 6 bases, leaving a spacing of 20 bases between them. Sequences MNHNS (CDR1) and SASEGT (CDR2) are obtained from the germline V gene. This sample was taken from a study of chemoradiotherapy in HPV16-positive cancers (dated by TCRdb to between 2022 and 2023). Regarding the research as a whole: Functional T-cell assays on cells from a couple of HPV16-positive patients defined candidate HPV-specific T-cell clones and common TCR motifs. Whether T-cell immunity against the HPV oncoproteins E6 and E7 changes during chemoradiotherapy and whether survival is affected by this immunity were examined in the study. TCR repertoires from around 80 patients with HPV-related cancers were then used to track the candidate HPV-specific TCRs and motifs. Summary of the overall study and its limitations: In HPV16-positive patients, expansion of HPV-responsive T cells during chemoradiotherapy was associated with improved recurrence-free survival. Expansion of candidate HPV-specific clones and E7-related TCR motifs was observed in the tumor microenvironment during treatment, whereas no such expansion was observed for non-HPV-specific T cells. The survival association was reported for HPV16-positive patients, and the functional definition of HPV-specific T cells was derived from only two HPV16-positive patients.

Repertoires were sampled multiple times during chemoradiotherapy, which allowed clonal expansion in the tumor microenvironment to be followed. Receptor amplification or capture employed the immunoSEQ multiplex PCR assay. Not all clones reach the TCRdb copy of this immuneACCESS table, which keeps in-frame sequences only. Checked studies attribute under half of the gap to unresolved V genes and leave the rest unexplained. The sample has roughly 6,900 clones on record, around four fifths of them singletons. The top ten constitute approximately 17% of the sample. This TCR came from a human donor with HPV-associated anogenital cancer. The chain links TRBV6-1 with TRBJ1-2, with a weak D call of TRBD1 (5 bases match). The biological material was taken from a patient who underwent chemoradiotherapy. Here the CDR3 is given as CASSERQLARGDGYTF. The nucleotide sequence is TGTGCCAGCAGTGAGCGGCAGTTGGCGCGGGGGGATGGCTACACCTTC.